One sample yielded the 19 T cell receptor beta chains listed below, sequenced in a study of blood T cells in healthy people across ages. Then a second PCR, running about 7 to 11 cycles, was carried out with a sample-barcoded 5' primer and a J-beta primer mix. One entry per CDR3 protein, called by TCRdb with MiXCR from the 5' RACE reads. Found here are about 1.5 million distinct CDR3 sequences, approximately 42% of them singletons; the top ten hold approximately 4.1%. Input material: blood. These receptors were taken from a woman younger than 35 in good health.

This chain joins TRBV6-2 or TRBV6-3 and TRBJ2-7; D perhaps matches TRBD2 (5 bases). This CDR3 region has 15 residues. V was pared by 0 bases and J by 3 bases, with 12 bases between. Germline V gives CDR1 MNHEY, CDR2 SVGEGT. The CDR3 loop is CASSYSGGQDYEQYF. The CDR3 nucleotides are TGTGCCAGCAGTTACTCGGGCGGGCAAGACTACGAGCAGTACTTC.

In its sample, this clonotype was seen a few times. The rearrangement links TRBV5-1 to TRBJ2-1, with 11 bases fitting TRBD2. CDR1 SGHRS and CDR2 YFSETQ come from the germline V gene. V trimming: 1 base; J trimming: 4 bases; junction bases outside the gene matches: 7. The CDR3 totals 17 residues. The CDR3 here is CASSLLSGLAGYNEQFF. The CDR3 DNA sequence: TGCGCCAGCAGCTTGCTGTCAGGACTAGCGGGTTACAATGAGCAGTTCTTC.

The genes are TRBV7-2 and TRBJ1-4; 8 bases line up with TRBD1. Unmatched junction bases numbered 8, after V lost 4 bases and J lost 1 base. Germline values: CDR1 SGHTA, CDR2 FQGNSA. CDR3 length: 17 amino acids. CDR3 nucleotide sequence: TGTGCCAGCAGCTCATACTTTGGACAGGGAACTAATGAAAAACTGTTTTTT. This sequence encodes CASSSYFGQGTNEKLFF.

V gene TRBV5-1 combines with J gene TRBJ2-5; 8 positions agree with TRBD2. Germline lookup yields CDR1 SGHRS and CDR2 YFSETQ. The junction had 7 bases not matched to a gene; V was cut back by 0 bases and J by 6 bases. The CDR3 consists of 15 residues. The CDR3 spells CASSLEPGGLQTQYF. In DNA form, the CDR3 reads TGCGCCAGCAGCTTGGAACCGGGGGGGTTACAGACCCAGTACTTC. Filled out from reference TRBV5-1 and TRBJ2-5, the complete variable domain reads KAGVTQTPRYLIKTRGQQVTLSCSPISGHRSVSWYQQTPGQGLQFLFEYFSETQRNKGNFPGRFSGRQFSNSRSEMNVSTLELGDSALYLCASSLEPGGLQTQYFGPGTRLLVL.

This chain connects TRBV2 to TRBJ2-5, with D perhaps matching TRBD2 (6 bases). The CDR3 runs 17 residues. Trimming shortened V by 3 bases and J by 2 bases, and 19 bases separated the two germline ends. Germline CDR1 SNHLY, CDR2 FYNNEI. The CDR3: CASSDTLGGGIQETQYF. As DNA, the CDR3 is TGTGCCAGCAGTGACACTCTTGGCGGAGGGATTCAAGAGACCCAGTACTTC.

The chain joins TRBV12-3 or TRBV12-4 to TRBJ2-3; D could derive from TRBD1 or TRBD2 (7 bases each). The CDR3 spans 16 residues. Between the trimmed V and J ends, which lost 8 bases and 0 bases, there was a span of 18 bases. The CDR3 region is CASVLSGTVSTDTQYF. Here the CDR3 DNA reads TGTGCCAGCGTGTTAAGCGGGACAGTAAGCACAGATACGCAGTATTTT.

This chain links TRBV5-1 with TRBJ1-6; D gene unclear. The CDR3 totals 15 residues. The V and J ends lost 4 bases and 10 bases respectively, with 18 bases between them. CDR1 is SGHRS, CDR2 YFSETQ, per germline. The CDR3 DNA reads TGCGCCAGCAGCCCCTTCGGTGCGGTAGGGTCACCCCTCCACTTT. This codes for CASSPFGAVGSPLHF.

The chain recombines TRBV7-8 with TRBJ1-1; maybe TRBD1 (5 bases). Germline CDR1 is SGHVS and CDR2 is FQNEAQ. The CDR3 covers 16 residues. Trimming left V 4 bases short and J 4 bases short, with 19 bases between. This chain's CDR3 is CASSSSRGGWFTEAFF. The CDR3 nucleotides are TGTGCCAGCAGCTCCAGTCGGGGGGGGTGGTTCACTGAAGCTTTCTTT.

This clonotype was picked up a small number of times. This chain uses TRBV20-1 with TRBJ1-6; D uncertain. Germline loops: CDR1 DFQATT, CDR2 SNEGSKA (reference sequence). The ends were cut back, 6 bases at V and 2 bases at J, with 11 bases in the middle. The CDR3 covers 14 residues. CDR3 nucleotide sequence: TGCAGTGCGAAGACCGAGCCCTATAATTCACCCCTCCACTTT. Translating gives CSAKTEPYNSPLHF.

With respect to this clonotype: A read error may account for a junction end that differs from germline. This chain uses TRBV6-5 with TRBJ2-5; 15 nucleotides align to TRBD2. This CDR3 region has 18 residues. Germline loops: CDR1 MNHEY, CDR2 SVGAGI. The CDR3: CTSSYSGGLAGGYNEQYF. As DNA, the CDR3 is TGTACCAGCAGTTACTCGGGGGGACTAGCGGGAGGTTACAATGAGCAGTACTTC.

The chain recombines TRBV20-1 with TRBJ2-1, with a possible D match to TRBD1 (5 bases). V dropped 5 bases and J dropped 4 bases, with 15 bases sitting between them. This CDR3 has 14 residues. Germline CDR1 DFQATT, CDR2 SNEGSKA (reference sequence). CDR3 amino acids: CSARPFRQYNEQFF. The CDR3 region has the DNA TGCAGTGCTCGCCCCTTTCGACAGTACAATGAGCAGTTCTTC.

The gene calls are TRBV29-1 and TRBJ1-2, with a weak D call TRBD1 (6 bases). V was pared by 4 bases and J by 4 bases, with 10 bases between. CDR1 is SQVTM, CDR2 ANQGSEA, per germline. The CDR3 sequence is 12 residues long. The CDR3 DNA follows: TGCAGCGTTGGTCGCAGGGGCTATGGCTACACCTTC. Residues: CSVGRRGYGYTF.

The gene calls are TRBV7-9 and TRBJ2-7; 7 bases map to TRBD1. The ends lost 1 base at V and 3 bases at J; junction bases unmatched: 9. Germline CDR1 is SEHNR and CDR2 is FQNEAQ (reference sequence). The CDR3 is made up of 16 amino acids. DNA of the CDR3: TGTGCCAGCAGCTTAGTACGATGGGACAGAAACTACGAGCAGTACTTC. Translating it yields CASSLVRWDRNYEQYF.

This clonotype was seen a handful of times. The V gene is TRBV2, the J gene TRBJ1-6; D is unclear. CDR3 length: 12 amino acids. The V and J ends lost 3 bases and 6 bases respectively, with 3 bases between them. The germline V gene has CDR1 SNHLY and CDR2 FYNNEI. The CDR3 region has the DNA TGTGCCAGCAGTGATCCTAATTCACCCCTCCACTTT. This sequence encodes CASSDPNSPLHF. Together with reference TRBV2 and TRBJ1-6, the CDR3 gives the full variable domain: EPEVTQTPSHQVTQMGQEVILRCVPISNHLYFYWYRQILGQKVEFLVSFYNNEISEKSEIFDDQFSVERPDGSNFTLKIRSTKLEDSAMYFCASSDPNSPLHFGNGTRLTVT.

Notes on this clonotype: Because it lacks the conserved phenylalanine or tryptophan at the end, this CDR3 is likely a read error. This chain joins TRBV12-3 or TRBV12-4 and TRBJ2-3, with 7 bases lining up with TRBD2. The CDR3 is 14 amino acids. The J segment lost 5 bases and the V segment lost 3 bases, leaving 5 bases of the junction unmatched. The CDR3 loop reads CASSFGGTGDTQYS. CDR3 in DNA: TGTGCCAGCAGTTTCGGGGGGACCGGAGATACGCAGTATTCT.

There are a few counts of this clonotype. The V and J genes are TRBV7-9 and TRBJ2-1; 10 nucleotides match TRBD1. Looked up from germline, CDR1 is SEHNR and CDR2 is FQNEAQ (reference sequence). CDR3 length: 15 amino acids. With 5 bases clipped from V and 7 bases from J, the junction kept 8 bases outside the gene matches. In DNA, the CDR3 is TGTGCCAGCAGCCCTGACAGGGGGCAAATGAATGAGCAGTTCTTC. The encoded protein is CASSPDRGQMNEQFF.

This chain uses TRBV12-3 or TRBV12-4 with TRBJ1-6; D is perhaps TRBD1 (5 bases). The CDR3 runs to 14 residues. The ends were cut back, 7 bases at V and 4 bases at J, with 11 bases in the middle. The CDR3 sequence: CASTLDSYNSPLHF. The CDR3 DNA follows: TGTGCCAGCACTCTAGACAGTTATAATTCACCCCTCCACTTT.

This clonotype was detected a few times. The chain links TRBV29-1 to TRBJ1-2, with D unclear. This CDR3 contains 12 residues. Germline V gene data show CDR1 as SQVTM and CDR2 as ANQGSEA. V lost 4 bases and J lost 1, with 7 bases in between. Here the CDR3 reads CSVGDYNYGYTF. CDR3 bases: TGCAGCGTTGGGGATTATAACTATGGCTACACCTTC.

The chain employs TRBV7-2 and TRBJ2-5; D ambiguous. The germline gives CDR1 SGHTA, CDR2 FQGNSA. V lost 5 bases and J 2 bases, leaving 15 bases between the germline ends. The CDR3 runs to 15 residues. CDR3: CASSPLWQTQETQYF. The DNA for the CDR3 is TGTGCCAGCAGCCCCTTGTGGCAGACTCAAGAGACCCAGTACTTC.